This T cell receptor beta chain was identified during a study of blood T cell repertoires in COVID-19. The overall study: The samples span acute and convalescent COVID-19 from the United States, Italy and Spain. T cells, B-cell-depleted T cells, or PBMCs provided the cDNA or gDNA that served as material.

The CDR3 runs to 14 residues. Germline V gene lookup returns CDR1 SQVTM and CDR2 ANQGSEA. V lost 4 bases and J lost 6; bases outside the gene matches: 9. Original handling: Estimation of nucleated cell counts was performed using reference gene primer amplification. Some clones are missing from TCRdb's copy, which holds only in-frame ones; the method was immunoSEQ multiplex PCR. For V, J and clone size, that table is used; D and trimming come from the DNA. Seen here are roughly 200,000 clones, around 87% observed once, and the top ten hold around 0.88%. Sequencing used peripheral blood. The clonotype comes from a woman younger than 30 who had recovered from COVID-19. V and J are TRBV29-1 and TRBJ2-3; 8 bases line up with TRBD1. The CDR3 reads CSVGVQGAADTQYF. The CDR3 DNA reads as TGCAGCGTTGGGGTCCAGGGGGCGGCGGATACGCAGTATTTT.